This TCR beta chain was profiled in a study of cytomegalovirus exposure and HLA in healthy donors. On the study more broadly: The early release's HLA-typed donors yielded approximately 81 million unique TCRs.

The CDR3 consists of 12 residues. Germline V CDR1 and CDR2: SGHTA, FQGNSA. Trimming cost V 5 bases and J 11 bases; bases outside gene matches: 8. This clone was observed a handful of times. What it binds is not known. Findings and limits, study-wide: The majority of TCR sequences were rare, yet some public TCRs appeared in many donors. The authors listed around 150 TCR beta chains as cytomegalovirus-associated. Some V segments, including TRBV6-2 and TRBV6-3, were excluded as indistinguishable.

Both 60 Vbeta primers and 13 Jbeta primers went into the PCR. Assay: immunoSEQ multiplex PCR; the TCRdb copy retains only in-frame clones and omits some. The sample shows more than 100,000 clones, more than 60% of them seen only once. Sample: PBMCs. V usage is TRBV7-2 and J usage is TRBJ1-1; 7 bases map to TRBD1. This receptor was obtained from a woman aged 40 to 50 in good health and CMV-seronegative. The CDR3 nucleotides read TGTGCCAGCAGCCAAGATGACAGGGCGGCTTTCTTT. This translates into CASSQDDRAAFF.